This T cell receptor (beta chain) was sequenced for a study of draining lymph node invasion in breast cancer (dated by TCRdb to 2018 to 2020). For the study in its entirety: Histology and cytokeratin immunohistochemistry were used to diagnose nodal metastasis, and EpCAM/CD45 flow cytometry was used to confirm the diagnosis. In a separate targeted assay, bulk TCR-beta CDR3 sequencing compared sorted memory regulatory T cells and memory conventional CD4 T cells across breast cancer tissues. Lymph nodes from five or six patients were covered by the separate targeted TCR sequencing, and for three of those patients the primary tumors were sequenced as well. Matched non-invaded and tumor-invaded tumor-draining lymph nodes plus the primary tumor were contributed by each patient, with both Treg and Tconv subsets profiled.

Details on this clonotype: Its antigen is unknown. No much larger clone is present one base from it, and per-base qualities are unavailable.

The receptor library was made with bulk RNA-seq. Data came from an Illumina HiSeq 2500. The authors' analysis ran thus. CDR3 sequences in the separate targeted TCR-seq dataset were extracted from raw reads and quantified using MiXCR version 2.1.5 with default parameters. Each TCR-beta clone in the separate targeted TCR-seq dataset was defined by the V gene, J gene and CDR3 sequence taken together. In the separate targeted TCR-seq dataset, clones with fewer than three counts were removed, then only the 90% most strongly expressed clones per sample were retained. In the separate targeted TCR-seq dataset, Treg-Tconv overlap was calculated per tissue as the number of shared clones divided by the total number of Treg clones, multiplied by 100. TCRdb reran the public reads through fastp at Q25 and MiXCR, keeping productive beta chains. Rows with one shared CDR3 protein collapse into an entry with the most common genes and DNA. In this record, the V and J calls reflect TCRdb's handling and not the investigators' own analysis. This sample gives around 2,700 distinct CDR3 sequences in total; around 64% of them show up just once. The top ten hold under 3% of the sample.

The CDR3, cysteine through phenylalanine, is 15 amino acids long. Only CDR3 DNA remains: 45 bases, in frame from the first base. Taken from the germline V gene, the CDR1 and CDR2 loops are SGHTA and FQGNSA. V was cut back by 3 bases and J by 6 bases, leaving a gap of 17 bases between them. The investigation overall reported the following: The data could not determine whether Treg conversion took place in a particular organ or whether converted Tregs recirculated between nodes and tumor. According to the targeted TCR-seq data, Tregs appeared to be more clonally expanded than Tconvs in every tissue, and both subsets had lower diversity in tumor than in lymph nodes. TCRs shared between the Treg and Tconv subsets were regarded as suggesting, but not proving, a common clonal origin. The tumor top-100 clone tracking analysis could be carried out in only two patients. Some clones from the top 100 tumor clones were found in both invaded and non-invaded nodes, which suggests recirculation between the tumor and the draining nodes. Roughly 14-25% of Treg TCRs were shared with Tconvs per tissue, interpreted as suggesting peripheral Treg induction.

Memory regulatory T cells were sorted as CD4+ CD45RA- CD25high cells. Tumor-draining lymph nodes were classified as non-invaded or invaded according to the absence or presence of metastatic tumor cells. Before staining and sorting, T cells were pre-enriched using a Miltenyi Pan T Cell isolation kit. Immunohistochemistry for estrogen receptor, progesterone receptor, HER2 and Ki-67 was used to characterize the primary tumors. Within a few hours after surgery, the fresh surgical tissue was processed by cutting it into small fragments. Tissue fragments were enzymatically digested with Liberase TL plus DNase for 20 to 25 minutes and were then filtered through a 40-micrometer strainer. After DAPI live/dead staining, cells were sorted on a BD FACS Aria II, reaching about 98-99% purity. Sorted cells were lysed in TCL buffer and RNA was purified with a Norgen Single Cell RNA purification kit including DNase treatment.

The rearrangement combines TRBV7-2 with TRBJ1-2; there is no confident call for the D gene. The TCR sequence derives from a female donor with luminal breast cancer. Specimen: sorted memory Tregs from a lymph node. The sample's cell subset or site label, decoded: CD45RA-negative sorted CD4+ T cells (memory Tconv or effector/memory Treg). DNA sequence: TGTGCCAGCAGCTTTGGGAGTATAAGGCCCCATGGCTACACCTTC. Its protein product is CASSFGSIRPHGYTF.